Listed below are T cell receptor beta chains from one sample, sequenced in a study of T cells in Graves' hyperthyroidism and ophthalmopathy. Via MiXCR, TCRdb re-called the multiplex PCR reads, giving one row per CDR3 protein. The sample has roughly 640,000 distinct CDR3 sequences; roughly 15% are singletons. Sequencing was done on a sample of blood. These receptors were obtained from a woman aged 40 to 49 with Graves' ophthalmopathy. Each CDR3 is given with its conserved first and last residue. The D gene is left open where the match is weak. Size is omitted from some rows. Given values are once, few, many or a class for expanded clones.

CDR3 protein	CDR3 DNA	V gene	J gene	D gene	clone size
CASSKGDEQYF	TGTGCCAGCAGCAAGGGGGACGAGCAGTACTTC	TRBV27	TRBJ2-7	NA	many
CASSPSGGNLSYEQYF	TGTGCCAGCAGCCCCTCGGGGGGAAATCTCTCCTACGAGCAGTACTTC	TRBV28	TRBJ2-7	TRBD2	NA
CASTLFMTGQPYGYTF	TGTGCCAGCACCCTTTTTATGACAGGGCAACCGTATGGCTACACCTTC	TRBV5-6	TRBJ1-2	TRBD1	NA
CSAPIRANYNEQFF	TGCAGTGCTCCGATCCGGGCTAACTACAATGAGCAGTTCTTC	TRBV20-1	TRBJ2-1	NA	once
CASSLAGTGDEQYF	TGCGCCAGCAGCTTGGCCGGGACAGGGGACGAGCAGTACTTC	TRBV5-1	TRBJ2-7	TRBD1	many
CSVRQGTYNSPLHF	TGCAGCGTCCGACAGGGAACCTATAATTCACCCCTCCACTTT	TRBV29-1	TRBJ1-6	TRBD1	NA
CASSSKRGADTQYF	TGTGCCAGCAGCTCCAAGCGGGGGGCAGATACGCAGTATTTT	TRBV13	TRBJ2-3	TRBD2	NA
CASSLIGGEANVLTF	TGCGCCAGCAGCTTGATCGGGGGTGAGGCCAACGTCCTGACTTTC	TRBV5-1	TRBJ2-6	NA	NA
CASLPGQGNEQYF	TGTGCCAGTCTTCCGGGACAGGGGAACGAGCAGTACTTC	TRBV28	TRBJ2-7	TRBD1	few
CASSERGEARLADTVYNEQFF	TGTGCCAGCAGTGAGAGGGGTGAGGCCAGACTAGCCGACACTGTTTACAATGAGCAGTTCTTC	TRBV11-2	TRBJ2-1	TRBD2	many